This T cell receptor beta chain was retrieved from a study of blood T cell repertoires in COVID-19. The repertoire was sequenced with immunoSEQ multiplex PCR; TCRdb's copy has only in-frame clones and lacks some. Of around 270,000 clones in the sample, about nine tenths were seen once. The CDR3 length is 11 residues. From germline, CDR1 is MNHEY and CDR2 SVGAGI. Trimming pared 6 bases from V and 3 bases from J, leaving 6 bases between. Sequencing was carried out using peripheral blood. V usage is TRBV6-5 and J usage is TRBJ2-7; D may be TRBD2 (6 bases). The receptor was isolated from a person aged 18 to 30 with COVID-19, enrolled during active disease. The CDR3 here is CASSGSYEQYF. The CDR3 DNA is TGTGCCAGCAGCGGGAGCTACGAGCAGTACTTC.